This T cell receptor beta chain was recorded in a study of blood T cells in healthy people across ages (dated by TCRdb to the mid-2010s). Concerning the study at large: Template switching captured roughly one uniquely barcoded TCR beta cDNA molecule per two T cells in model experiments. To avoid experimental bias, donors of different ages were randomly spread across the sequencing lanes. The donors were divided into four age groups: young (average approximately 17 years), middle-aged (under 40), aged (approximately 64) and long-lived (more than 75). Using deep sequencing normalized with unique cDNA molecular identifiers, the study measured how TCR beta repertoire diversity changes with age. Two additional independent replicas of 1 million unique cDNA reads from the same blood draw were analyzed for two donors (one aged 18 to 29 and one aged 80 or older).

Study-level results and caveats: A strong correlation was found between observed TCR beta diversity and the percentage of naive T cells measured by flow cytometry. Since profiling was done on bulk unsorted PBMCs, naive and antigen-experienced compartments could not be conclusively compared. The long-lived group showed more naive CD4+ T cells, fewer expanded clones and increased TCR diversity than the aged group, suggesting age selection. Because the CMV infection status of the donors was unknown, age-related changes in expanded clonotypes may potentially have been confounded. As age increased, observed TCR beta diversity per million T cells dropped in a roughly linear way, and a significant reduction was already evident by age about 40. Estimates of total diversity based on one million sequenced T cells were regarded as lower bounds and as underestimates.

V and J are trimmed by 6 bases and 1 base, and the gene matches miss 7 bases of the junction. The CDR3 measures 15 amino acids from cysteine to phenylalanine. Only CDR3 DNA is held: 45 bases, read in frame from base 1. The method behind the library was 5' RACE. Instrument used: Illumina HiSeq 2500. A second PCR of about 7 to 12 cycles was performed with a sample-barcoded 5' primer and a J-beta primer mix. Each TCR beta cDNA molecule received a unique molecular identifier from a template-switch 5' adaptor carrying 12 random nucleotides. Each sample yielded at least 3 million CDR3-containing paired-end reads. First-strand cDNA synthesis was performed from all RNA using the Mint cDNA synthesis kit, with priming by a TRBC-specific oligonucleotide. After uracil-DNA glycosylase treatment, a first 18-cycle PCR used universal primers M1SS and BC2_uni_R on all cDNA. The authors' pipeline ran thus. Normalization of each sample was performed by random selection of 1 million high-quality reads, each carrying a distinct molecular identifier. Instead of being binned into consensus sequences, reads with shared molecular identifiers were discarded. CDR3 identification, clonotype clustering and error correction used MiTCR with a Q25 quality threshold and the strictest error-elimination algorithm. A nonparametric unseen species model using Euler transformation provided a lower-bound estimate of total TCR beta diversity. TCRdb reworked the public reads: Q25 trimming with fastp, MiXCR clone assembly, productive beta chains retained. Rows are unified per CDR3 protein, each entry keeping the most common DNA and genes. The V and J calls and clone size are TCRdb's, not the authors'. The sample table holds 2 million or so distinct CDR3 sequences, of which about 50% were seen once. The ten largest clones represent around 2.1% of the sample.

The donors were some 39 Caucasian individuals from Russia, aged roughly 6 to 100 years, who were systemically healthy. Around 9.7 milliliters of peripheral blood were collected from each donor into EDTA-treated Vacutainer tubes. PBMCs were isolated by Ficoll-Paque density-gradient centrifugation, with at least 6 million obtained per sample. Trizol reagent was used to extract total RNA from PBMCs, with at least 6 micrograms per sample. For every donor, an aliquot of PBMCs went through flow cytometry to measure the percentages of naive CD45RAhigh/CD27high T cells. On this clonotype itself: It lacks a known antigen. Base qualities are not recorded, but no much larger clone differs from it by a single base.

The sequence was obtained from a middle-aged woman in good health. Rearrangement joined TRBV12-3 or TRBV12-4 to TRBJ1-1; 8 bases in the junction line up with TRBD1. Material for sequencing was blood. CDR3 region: CASRAQQGANTEAFF. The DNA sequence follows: TGTGCCAGCAGGGCCCAGCAGGGGGCGAACACTGAAGCTTTCTTT.